The entry that follows covers one T cell receptor (beta chain) sequence. Symptom resolution, clearance, or two negative PCRs marked donors in Cohort 3 as recovered. These data belong to a study of blood T cell repertoires in COVID-19. The wider study: Sources were T cells, B-cell-depleted T cells, or PBMCs; the material itself was cDNA or gDNA.

Using immunoSEQ multiplex PCR, the repertoire was profiled, and TCRdb retains in-frame clones only, with some absent. Among 150,000 or so clones listed, about four fifths were seen once. The sequence derives from a woman in her sixties or seventies who had recovered from COVID-19. Sequenced material: PBMCs or T cells enriched from blood (not recorded which).

The CDR3, as DNA: TGTGCCAGCAGCTTAAATCGGGGAGGGGAAGCTTTCTTT. Amino acid sequence: CASSLNRGGEAFF. The rearrangement links TRBV7-2 to TRBJ1-1, with D unresolved. The germline V gene has CDR1 SGHTA and CDR2 FQGNSA. V was shortened by 2 bases and J by 8 bases, with 12 bases between the two germline ends. The CDR3 consists of 13 residues.